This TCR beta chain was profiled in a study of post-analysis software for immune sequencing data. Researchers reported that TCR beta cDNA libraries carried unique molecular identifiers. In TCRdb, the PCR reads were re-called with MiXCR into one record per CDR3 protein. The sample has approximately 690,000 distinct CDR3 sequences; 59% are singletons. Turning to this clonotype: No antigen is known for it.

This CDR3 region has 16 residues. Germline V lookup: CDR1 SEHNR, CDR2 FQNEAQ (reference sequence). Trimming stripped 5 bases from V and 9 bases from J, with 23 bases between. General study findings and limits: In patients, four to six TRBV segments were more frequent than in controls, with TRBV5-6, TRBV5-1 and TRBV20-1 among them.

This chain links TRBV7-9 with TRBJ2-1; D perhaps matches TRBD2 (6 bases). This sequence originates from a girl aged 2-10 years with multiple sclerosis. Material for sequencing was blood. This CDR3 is CASSPGSRGLLSEQFF. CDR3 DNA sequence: TGTGCCAGCAGCCCGGGAAGTAGGGGACTTTTAAGTGAGCAGTTCTTC.